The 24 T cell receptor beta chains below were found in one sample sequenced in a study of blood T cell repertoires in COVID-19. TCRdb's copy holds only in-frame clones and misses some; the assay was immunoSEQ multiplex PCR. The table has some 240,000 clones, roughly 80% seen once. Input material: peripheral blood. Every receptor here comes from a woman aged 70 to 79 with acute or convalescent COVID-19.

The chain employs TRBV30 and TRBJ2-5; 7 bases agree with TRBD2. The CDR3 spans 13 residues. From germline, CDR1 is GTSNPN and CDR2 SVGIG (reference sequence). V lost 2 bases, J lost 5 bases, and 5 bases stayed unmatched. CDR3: CAWSSTAGETQYF. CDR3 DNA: TGTGCCTGGAGTAGCACAGCGGGGGAGACCCAGTACTTC.

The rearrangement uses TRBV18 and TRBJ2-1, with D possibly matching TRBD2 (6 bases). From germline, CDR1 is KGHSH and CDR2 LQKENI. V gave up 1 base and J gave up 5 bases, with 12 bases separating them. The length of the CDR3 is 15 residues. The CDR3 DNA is TGTGCCAGCTCACCACGGCGGGGTCAAAACAATGAGCAGTTCTTC. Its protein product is CASSPRRGQNNEQFF.

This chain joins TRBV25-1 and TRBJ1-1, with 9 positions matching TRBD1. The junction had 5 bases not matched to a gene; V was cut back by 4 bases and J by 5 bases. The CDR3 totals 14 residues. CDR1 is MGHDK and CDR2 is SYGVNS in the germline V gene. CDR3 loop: CASSGHRGLTEAFF. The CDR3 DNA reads TGTGCCAGCAGTGGTCACAGGGGGCTTACTGAAGCTTTCTTT.

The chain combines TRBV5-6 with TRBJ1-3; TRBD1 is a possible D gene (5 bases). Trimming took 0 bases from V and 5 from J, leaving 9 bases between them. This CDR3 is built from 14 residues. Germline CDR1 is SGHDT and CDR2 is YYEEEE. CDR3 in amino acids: CASSLDQGRNTIYF. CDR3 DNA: TGTGCCAGCAGCTTGGATCAGGGTCGAAACACCATATATTTT.

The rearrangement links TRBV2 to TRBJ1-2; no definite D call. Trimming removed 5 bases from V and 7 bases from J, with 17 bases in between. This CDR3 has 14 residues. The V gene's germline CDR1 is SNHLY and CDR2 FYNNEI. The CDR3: CASSQKMEEVGYTF. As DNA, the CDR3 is TGTGCCAGCAGTCAAAAGATGGAGGAGGTTGGCTACACCTTC.

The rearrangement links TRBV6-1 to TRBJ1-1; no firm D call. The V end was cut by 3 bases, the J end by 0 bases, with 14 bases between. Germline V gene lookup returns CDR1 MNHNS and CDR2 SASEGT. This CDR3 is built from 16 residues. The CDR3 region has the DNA TGTGCCAGCAGTGAGGGAGGGCGGAGGGTGAACACTGAAGCTTTCTTT. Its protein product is CASSEGGRRVNTEAFF.

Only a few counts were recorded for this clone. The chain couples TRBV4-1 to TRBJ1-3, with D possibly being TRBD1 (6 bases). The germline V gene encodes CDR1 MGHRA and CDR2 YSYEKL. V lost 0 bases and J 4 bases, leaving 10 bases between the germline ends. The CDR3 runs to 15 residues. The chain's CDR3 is CASSQDIGTGNTIYF. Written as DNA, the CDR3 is TGCGCCAGCAGCCAAGATATAGGGACAGGAAACACCATATATTTT.

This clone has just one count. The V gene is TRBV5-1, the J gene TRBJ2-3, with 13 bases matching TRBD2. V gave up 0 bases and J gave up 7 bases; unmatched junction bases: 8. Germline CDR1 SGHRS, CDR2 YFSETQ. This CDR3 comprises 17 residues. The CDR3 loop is CASSLAATSGGTYTQYF. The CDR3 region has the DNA TGCGCCAGCAGCTTGGCTGCGACTAGCGGGGGGACATATACGCAGTATTTT.

The CDR3: CAWSAARTGGNQPQHF. CDR3 coding DNA: TGTGCCTGGAGCGCCGCTCGGACAGGGGGTAATCAGCCCCAGCATTTT. The chain has TRBV30 and TRBJ1-5; 10 nucleotides line up with TRBD1. V shed 3 bases, J shed 4 bases, and the junction held 9 bases outside the gene matches. The CDR3 has 16 amino acids. In germline, CDR1 is GTSNPN, CDR2 SVGIG (reference sequence).

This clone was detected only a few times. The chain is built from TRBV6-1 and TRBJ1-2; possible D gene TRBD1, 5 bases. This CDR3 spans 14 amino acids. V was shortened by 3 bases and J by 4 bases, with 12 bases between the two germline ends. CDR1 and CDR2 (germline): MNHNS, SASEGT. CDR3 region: CASSEGHGGYGYTF. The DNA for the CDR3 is TGTGCCAGCAGTGAGGGGCACGGGGGCTATGGCTACACCTTC.

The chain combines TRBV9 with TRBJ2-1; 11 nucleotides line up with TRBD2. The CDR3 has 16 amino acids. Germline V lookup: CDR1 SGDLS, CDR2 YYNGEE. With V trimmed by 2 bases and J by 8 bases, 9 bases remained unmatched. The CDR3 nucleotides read TGTGCCAGCAGCGTCCTTAGCGGGGGGGCCGTGGATGAGCAGTTCTTC. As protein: CASSVLSGGAVDEQFF.

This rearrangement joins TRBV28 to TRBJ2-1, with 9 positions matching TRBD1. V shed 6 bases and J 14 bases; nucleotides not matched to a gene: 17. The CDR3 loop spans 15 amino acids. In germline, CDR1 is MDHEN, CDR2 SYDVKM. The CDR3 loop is CASSHRDRAFLDEFF. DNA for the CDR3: TGTGCCAGCAGCCACCGGGACAGGGCATTTCTGGACGAGTTCTTC. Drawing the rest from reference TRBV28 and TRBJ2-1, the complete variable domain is DVKVTQSSRYLVKRTGEKVFLECVQDMDHENMFWYRQDPGLGLRLIYFSYDVKMKEKGDIPEGYSVSREKKERFSLILESASTNQTSMYLCASSHRDRAFLDEFFGPGTRLTVL.

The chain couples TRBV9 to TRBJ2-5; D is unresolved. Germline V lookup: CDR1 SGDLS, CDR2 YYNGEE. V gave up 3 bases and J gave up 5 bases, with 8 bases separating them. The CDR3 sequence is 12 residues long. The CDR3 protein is CASSAPRETQYF. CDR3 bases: TGTGCCAGCAGCGCCCCCCGGGAGACCCAGTACTTC.

DNA of the CDR3: TGTGCCAGCAGTGAAGCGGACAAATCCCAGCATTTT. It encodes CASSEADKSQHF. The genes are TRBV6-1 and TRBJ1-5, with a possible D match to TRBD1 (5 bases). The V gene's germline CDR1 is MNHNS and CDR2 SASEGT. This CDR3 has 12 residues. V lost 0 bases to trimming and J lost 11 bases, with 8 bases between them.

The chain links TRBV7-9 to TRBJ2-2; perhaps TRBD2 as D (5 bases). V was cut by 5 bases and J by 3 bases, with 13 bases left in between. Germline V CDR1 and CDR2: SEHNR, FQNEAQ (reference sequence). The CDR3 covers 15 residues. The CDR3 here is CASSAGSMDTGELFF. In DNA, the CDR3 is TGTGCCAGCAGCGCGGGTAGTATGGACACCGGGGAGCTGTTTTTT.

Here the CDR3 DNA reads TGTGCCAGCAGCCCTCGGACTAGCGGGGATGCAGATACGCAGTATTTT. It specifies CASSPRTSGDADTQYF. The V gene is TRBV9, the J gene TRBJ2-3; 12 bases match TRBD2. CDR1 is SGDLS and CDR2 is YYNGEE in the germline V gene. J gave up 4 bases and V 4 bases, and 7 bases lay outside the gene matches. The CDR3 is made up of 16 amino acids.

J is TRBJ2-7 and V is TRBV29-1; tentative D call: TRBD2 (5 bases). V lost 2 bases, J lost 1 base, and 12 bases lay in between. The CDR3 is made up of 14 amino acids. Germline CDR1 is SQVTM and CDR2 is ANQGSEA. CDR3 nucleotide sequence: TGCAGCGTTGAATGCCGGAGGAAGTCCTACGAGCAGTACGTC. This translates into CSVECRRKSYEQYV.

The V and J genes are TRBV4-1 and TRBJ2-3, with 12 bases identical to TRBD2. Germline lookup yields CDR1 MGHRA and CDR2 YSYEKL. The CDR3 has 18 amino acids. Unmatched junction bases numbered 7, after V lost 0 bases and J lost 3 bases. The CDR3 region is CASSQDQASGGDTDTQYF. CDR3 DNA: TGCGCCAGCAGCCAAGATCAGGCTAGCGGGGGGGATACAGATACGCAGTATTTT.

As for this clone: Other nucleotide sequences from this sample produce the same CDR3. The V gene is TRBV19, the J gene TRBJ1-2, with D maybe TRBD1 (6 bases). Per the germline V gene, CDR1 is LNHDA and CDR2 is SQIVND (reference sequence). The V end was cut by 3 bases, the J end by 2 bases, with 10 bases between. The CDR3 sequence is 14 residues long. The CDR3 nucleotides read TGTGCCAGTAGTATTCCCAGGGGCAACTATGGCTACACCTTC. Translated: CASSIPRGNYGYTF.

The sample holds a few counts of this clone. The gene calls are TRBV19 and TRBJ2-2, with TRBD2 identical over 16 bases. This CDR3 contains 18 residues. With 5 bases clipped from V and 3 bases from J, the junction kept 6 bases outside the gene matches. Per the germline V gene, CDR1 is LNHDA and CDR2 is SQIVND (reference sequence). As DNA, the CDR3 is TGTGCCAGTAGTCCATCGGGACTAGCGGGGGGGTACACCGGGGAGCTGTTTTTT. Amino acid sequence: CASSPSGLAGGYTGELFF.

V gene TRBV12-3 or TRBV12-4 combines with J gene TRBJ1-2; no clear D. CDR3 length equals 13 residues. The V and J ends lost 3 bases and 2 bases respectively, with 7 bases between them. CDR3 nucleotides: TGTGCCAGCAGTTTTAACAGCAACTATGGCTACACCTTC. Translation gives CASSFNSNYGYTF.

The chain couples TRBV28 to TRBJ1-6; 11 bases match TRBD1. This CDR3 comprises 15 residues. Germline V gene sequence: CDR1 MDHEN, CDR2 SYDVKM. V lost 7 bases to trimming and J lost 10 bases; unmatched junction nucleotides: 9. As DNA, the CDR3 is TGTGCCAGCACCCCCCCGGACAGGGGGCTATCACCCCTCCACTTT. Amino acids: CASTPPDRGLSPLHF.

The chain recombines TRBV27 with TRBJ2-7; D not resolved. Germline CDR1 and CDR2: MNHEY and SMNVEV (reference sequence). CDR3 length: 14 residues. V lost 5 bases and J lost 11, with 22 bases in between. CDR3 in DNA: TGTGCCAGCAGTCTGGATCGACTCGCCCCACAAAAGTACTTC. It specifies CASSLDRLAPQKYF.

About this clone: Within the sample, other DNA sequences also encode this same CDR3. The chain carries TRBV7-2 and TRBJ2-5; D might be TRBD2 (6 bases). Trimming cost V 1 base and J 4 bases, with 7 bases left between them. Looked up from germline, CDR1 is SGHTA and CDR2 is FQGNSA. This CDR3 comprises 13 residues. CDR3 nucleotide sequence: TGTGCCAGCAGCTTAGGTAGCGGAGAGACCCAGTACTTC. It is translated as CASSLGSGETQYF.